The sequence of this T cell receptor beta chain was determined in a study of memory CD4+ T cells and cytomegalovirus serostatus. In the study overall: Healthy Belgian adult donors included about nine CMV-positive and some 23 CMV-negative people. Findings of the study overall: Of approximately 160 reported CMV TCRbeta sequences, some 67 were found in memory CD4+ repertoires. The CMV-associated TCR signature appears largely within the CD4+ memory repertoire.

The V gene lost 8 bases and the J gene lost 1 base, with 14 bases spanning the gap. Germline V gene lookup returns CDR1 SEHNR and CDR2 FQNEAQ (reference sequence). The CDR3 sequence is 14 residues long. The sort gate was single viable CD3+CD4+CD8-CD45RO+ cells for memory CD4+ T cells. CD4+ T cells were isolated by positive magnetic selection. Clones were sequenced by immunoSEQ multiplex PCR, and TCRdb holds only the in-frame ones, with some missing. The table has roughly 48,000 clones, around 83% seen once; the top ten hold 1.5% to 2.5%. The sample holds one count of this clone. The target antigen is unknown.

The sequence derives from an adult in good health and CMV-seropositive. V and J are TRBV7-9 and TRBJ2-5; the D gene is possibly TRBD2 (8 bases). The sample was memory CD4+ T cells from blood. The CDR3 loop reads CASREGTVQETQYF. Written as DNA, the CDR3 is TGTGCCAGCCGGGAGGGGACAGTCCAAGAGACCCAGTACTTC.